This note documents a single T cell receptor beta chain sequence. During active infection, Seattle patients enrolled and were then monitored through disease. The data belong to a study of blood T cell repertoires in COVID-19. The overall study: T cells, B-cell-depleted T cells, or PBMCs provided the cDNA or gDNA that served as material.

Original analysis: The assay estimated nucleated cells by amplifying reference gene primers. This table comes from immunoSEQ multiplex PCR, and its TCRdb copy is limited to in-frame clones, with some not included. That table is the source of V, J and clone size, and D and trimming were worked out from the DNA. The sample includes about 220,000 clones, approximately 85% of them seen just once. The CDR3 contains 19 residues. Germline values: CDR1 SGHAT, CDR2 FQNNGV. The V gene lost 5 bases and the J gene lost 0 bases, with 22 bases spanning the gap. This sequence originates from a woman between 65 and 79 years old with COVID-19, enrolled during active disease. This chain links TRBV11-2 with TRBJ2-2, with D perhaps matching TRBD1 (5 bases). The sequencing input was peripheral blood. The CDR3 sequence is CASSPLPAGLRSNTGELFF. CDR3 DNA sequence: TGTGCCAGCAGCCCCTTGCCCGCAGGGTTGCGTTCGAACACCGGGGAGCTGTTTTTT.